This T cell receptor beta chain was found in a study of blood T cell repertoires in COVID-19. The assay was immunoSEQ multiplex PCR, and TCRdb's table has in-frame clones only and misses some. The table has about 130,000 clones, around 74% seen once. Germline CDR1 reads ENHRY; CDR2 reads SYGVKD. This CDR3 comprises 14 residues. Trimming cost V 7 bases and J 2 bases; bases outside gene matches: 1. The source is an elderly man with COVID-19, enrolled during active disease. The rearrangement links TRBV10-3 to TRBJ2-1; 11 bases are a match to TRBD1. Sequenced material: peripheral blood. The DNA for the CDR3 is TGTGCCATCATGGGACAGGGGGCCTACAATGAGCAGTTCTTC. As protein: CAIMGQGAYNEQFF.